These T cell receptor beta chains were read from a single sample in a study of beta chain features in type 1 diabetes. Using immunoSEQ multiplex PCR, the repertoire was profiled, and TCRdb retains in-frame clones only, with some absent. The sample records roughly 230,000 clones, over 8.5% being singletons. The sample was naive CD4+ T cells from blood. All receptors come from a woman under 30 in good health. CDR3s include the opening cysteine and the closing phenylalanine or tryptophan. D genes are given only for firm matches. Rows may omit the clone size; those that give it use once, few, many or a size class.

J gene,clone size,CDR3 length,V gene,D gene,CDR3 DNA,CDR3 protein
TRBJ2-5,.,15,TRBV6-6,.,TGTGCCAGCAGTTTAGGAGCGGGTCGAGAAGAGACCCAGTACTTC,CASSLGAGREETQYF
TRBJ2-1,.,11,TRBV18,.,TGTGCCAGCTCGGGGGGCAATGAGCAGTTCTTC,CASSGGNEQFF
TRBJ1-1,few,13,TRBV7-7,TRBD1,TGTGCCAGCAGTCAGGGGGCAGGCACTGAAGCTTTCTTT,CASSQGAGTEAFF
TRBJ2-1,.,14,TRBV5-1,.,TGCGCCAGCAGCTTGGAGGGGCGGGATGGCGAGCAGTTCTTC,CASSLEGRDGEQFF
TRBJ2-3,.,15,TRBV6-4,TRBD2,TGTGCCAGCAGTGATCTAGCGGGGAGCACAGATACGCAGTATTTT,CASSDLAGSTDTQYF
TRBJ1-2,.,15,TRBV5-6,.,TGTGCCAGCAGCCCAACAGGGTTGCCTAACTATGGCTACACCTTC,CASSPTGLPNYGYTF
TRBJ2-1,few,14,TRBV7-3,.,TGTGCCAGCAGCTTAGCATCAGGGGTCAATGAGCAGTTCTTC,CASSLASGVNEQFF
TRBJ1-6,.,12,TRBV2,.,TGTGCCAGCAGTCAGGTAAGTTCACCCCTCCACTTT,CASSQVSSPLHF
TRBJ1-3,.,16,TRBV7-9,.,TGTGCCAGCAGCGACTGGACTGACTTCTCTGGAAACACCATATATTTT,CASSDWTDFSGNTIYF
TRBJ2-5,many,11,TRBV30,.,TGTGCCTGGGGTACCAGGGAGACCCAGTACTTC,CAWGTRETQYF
TRBJ2-7,few,13,TRBV5-1,.,TGCGCCAGCAGCGGCCAGGGGGGCGACGAGCAGTACTTC,CASSGQGGDEQYF
TRBJ1-1,.,15,TRBV2,TRBD1,TGTGCCAGAGGACGGACAGGGACACCCCTCACTGAAGCTTTCTTT,CARGRTGTPLTEAFF
TRBJ2-2,few,15,TRBV5-1,TRBD2,TGCGCCAGCAGCTTTAGCGGGAGTTGGACCGGGGAGCTGTTTTTT,CASSFSGSWTGELFF
TRBJ1-5,few,13,TRBV10-1,.,TGCGCCAGCAGCAGTCAGTTAAATCAGCCCCAGCATTTT,CASSSQLNQPQHF
TRBJ1-1,few,16,TRBV19,.,TGTGCCAGTAGTATAGATCGTCGACAACCGAACACTGAAGCTTTCTTT,CASSIDRRQPNTEAFF
TRBJ2-2,few,15,TRBV10-3,.,TGTGCCACCAGGTCAGGACAGACCAACACCGGGGAGCTGTTTTTT,CATRSGQTNTGELFF
TRBJ1-1,few,14,TRBV11-1,TRBD1,TGTGCCAGCAGAATCACAGGGGTGAACACTGAAGCTTTCTTT,CASRITGVNTEAFF
TRBJ1-2,few,12,TRBV6-1,.,TGTGCCAGCAGTTGGTCCGGGGATGGCTACACCTTC,CASSWSGDGYTF
TRBJ2-5,.,16,TRBV5-1,TRBD1,TGCGCCAGCAGCTTGTCCTTGACAGGGGGGGGCGAGACCCAGTACTTC,CASSLSLTGGGETQYF
TRBJ2-2,few,15,TRBV28,TRBD2,TGTGCCAGCAGTCGACTAGCGGGAGCTTCCGGGGAGCTGTTTTTT,CASSRLAGASGELFF
TRBJ1-5,.,11,TRBV28,.,TGTGCCACCCAGGGGCGGCCGGCCCAGCATTTT,CATQGRPAQHF
TRBJ2-1,.,15,TRBV5-1,TRBD2,TGCGCCAGCAGCTCTACTAGCGGGTCCTACAATGAGCAGTTCTTC,CASSSTSGSYNEQFF